The clone carrying this TCR beta chain has a single count. This record belongs to a study of cytotoxic CD8 clonotypes in ibrutinib-treated CLL. Study as a whole: Response samples were drawn at a median of approximately 11 months of treatment, range 6 to 36. Mean values per sample were a few hundred thousand productive templates and tens of thousands of productive rearrangements.

Method: immunoSEQ multiplex PCR; TCRdb's copy keeps in-frame clones and lacks some. The repertoire holds nearly 300,000 clones, about 72% seen once, with around 6% in the top ten. Material: PBMCs, obtained at disease progression, from a patient treated with ibrutinib. The receptor comes from a human donor with chronic lymphocytic leukemia.

The CDR3 bases are TGTGCCAGCAAACTGGGAGGGTTGGGCAATCAGCCCCAGCATTTT. Protein: CASKLGGLGNQPQHF. The chain joins TRBV6-5 to TRBJ1-5; D not certain. Germline V lookup: CDR1 MNHEY, CDR2 SVGAGI. The ends were cut back, 7 bases at V and 2 bases at J, with 15 bases in the middle. The CDR3 has 15 residues.